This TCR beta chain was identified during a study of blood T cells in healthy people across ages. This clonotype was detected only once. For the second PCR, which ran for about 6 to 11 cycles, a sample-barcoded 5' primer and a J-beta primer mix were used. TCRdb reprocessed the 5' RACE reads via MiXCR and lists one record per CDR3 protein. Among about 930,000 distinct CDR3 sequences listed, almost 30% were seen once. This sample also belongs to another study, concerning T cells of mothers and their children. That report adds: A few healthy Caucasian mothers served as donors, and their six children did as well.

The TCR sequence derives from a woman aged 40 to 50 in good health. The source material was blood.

The chain's CDR3 is CASSERGQGATGELFF. CDR3 nucleotides: TGTGCCAGCAGTGAGAGGGGACAGGGGGCGACCGGGGAGCTGTTTTTT. The chain carries TRBV2 and TRBJ2-2, with TRBD1 matching over 12 bases. V shed 3 bases, J shed 5 bases, and the junction held 4 bases outside the gene matches. The CDR3 loop spans 16 amino acids. Germline CDR1 reads SNHLY; CDR2 reads FYNNEI.